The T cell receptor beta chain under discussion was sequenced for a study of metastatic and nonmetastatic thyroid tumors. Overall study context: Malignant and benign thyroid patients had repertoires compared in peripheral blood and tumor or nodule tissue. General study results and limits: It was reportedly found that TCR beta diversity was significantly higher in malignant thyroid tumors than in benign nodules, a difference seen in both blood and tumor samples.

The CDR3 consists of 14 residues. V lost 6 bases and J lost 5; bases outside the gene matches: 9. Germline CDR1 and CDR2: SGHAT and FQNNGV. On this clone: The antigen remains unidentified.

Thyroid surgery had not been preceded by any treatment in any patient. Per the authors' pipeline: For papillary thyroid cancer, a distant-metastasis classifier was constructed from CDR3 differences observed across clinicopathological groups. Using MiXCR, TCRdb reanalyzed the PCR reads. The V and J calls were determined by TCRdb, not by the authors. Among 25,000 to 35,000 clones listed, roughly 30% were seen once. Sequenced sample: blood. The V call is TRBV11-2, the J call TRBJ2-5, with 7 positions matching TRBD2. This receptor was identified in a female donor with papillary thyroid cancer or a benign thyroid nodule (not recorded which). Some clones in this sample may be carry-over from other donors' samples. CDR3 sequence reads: CASSSLAGEETQYF. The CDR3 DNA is TGTGCCAGCAGTTCCCTTGCGGGAGAGGAGACCCAGTACTTC.